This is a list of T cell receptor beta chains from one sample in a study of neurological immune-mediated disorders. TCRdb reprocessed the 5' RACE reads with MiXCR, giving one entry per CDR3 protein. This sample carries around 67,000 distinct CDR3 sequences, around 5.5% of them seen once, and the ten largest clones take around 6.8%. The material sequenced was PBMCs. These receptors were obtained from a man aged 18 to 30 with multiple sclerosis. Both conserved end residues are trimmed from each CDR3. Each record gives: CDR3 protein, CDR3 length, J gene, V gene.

cdr3_aa: ASSANRDTEAF
cdr3_length: 11
j_call: TRBJ1-1
v_call: TRBV6-1

cdr3_aa: ASSHGTSGPDIHTDTQY
cdr3_length: 17
j_call: TRBJ2-3
v_call: TRBV7-2

cdr3_aa: ASSLQGGYQPQH
cdr3_length: 12
j_call: TRBJ1-5
v_call: TRBV7-6

cdr3_aa: ASSLTGAKSYNEQF
cdr3_length: 14
j_call: TRBJ2-1
v_call: TRBV5-6

cdr3_aa: ASSLDLPENSPLH
cdr3_length: 13
j_call: TRBJ1-6
v_call: TRBV5-1

cdr3_aa: ASSQAQTGTGGYNEQF
cdr3_length: 16
j_call: TRBJ2-1
v_call: TRBV4-2

cdr3_aa: ASSWGDGDYGYT
cdr3_length: 12
j_call: TRBJ1-2
v_call: TRBV5-6

cdr3_aa: ASSAELHNEQF
cdr3_length: 11
j_call: TRBJ2-1
v_call: TRBV5-1

cdr3_aa: ASSFRGGSSYNEQF
cdr3_length: 14
j_call: TRBJ2-1
v_call: TRBV5-1

cdr3_aa: SARSGQGRQGYT
cdr3_length: 12
j_call: TRBJ1-2
v_call: TRBV20-1

cdr3_aa: ASSPETGNEQY
cdr3_length: 11
j_call: TRBJ2-7
v_call: TRBV5-1

cdr3_aa: ASSSADRDEQY
cdr3_length: 11
j_call: TRBJ2-7
v_call: TRBV7-3

cdr3_aa: ASSEGGPYEQY
cdr3_length: 11
j_call: TRBJ2-7
v_call: TRBV6-1

cdr3_aa: ASSYLASVLSIRSYNEQF
cdr3_length: 18
j_call: TRBJ2-1
v_call: TRBV6-2/TRBV6-3

cdr3_aa: SARDLRGPSETQY
cdr3_length: 13
j_call: TRBJ2-5
v_call: TRBV20-1

cdr3_aa: ASSQALRGVQYNSPLH
cdr3_length: 16
j_call: TRBJ1-6
v_call: TRBV14

cdr3_aa: ASSWRTTATNEKLF
cdr3_length: 14
j_call: TRBJ1-4
v_call: TRBV5-5

cdr3_aa: ASSPGGAYGYT
cdr3_length: 11
j_call: TRBJ1-2
v_call: TRBV6-5

cdr3_aa: ASAISNQPQH
cdr3_length: 10
j_call: TRBJ1-5
v_call: TRBV12-3/TRBV12-4

cdr3_aa: ASSIRGLAGGYTGELF
cdr3_length: 16
j_call: TRBJ2-2
v_call: TRBV11-2

cdr3_aa: SARPRTLYEQY
cdr3_length: 11
j_call: TRBJ2-7
v_call: TRBV20-1

cdr3_aa: ASRGQGGADTQY
cdr3_length: 12
j_call: TRBJ2-3
v_call: TRBV6-2/TRBV6-3

cdr3_aa: ASSQFGTGGLEQY
cdr3_length: 13
j_call: TRBJ2-7
v_call: TRBV3-1

cdr3_aa: SARDPRLQAGNQPQN
cdr3_length: 15
j_call: TRBJ1-5
v_call: TRBV20-1

cdr3_aa: ASRKAGLTDTQY
cdr3_length: 12
j_call: TRBJ2-3
v_call: TRBV5-1

cdr3_aa: AISETALYSNQPQH
cdr3_length: 14
j_call: TRBJ1-5
v_call: TRBV10-3

cdr3_aa: ASSSPTSGSTDTQY
cdr3_length: 14
j_call: TRBJ2-3
v_call: TRBV28

cdr3_aa: ATSNRQGTGEQY
cdr3_length: 12
j_call: TRBJ2-7
v_call: TRBV15

cdr3_aa: ASSLYTGTSRNEQY
cdr3_length: 14
j_call: TRBJ2-7
v_call: TRBV5-1

cdr3_aa: ASSLGGPGEQY
cdr3_length: 11
j_call: TRBJ2-7
v_call: TRBV5-1

cdr3_aa: ASSQDRTGVYGYT
cdr3_length: 13
j_call: TRBJ1-2
v_call: TRBV4-3

cdr3_aa: SAELNTEAF
cdr3_length: 9
j_call: TRBJ1-1
v_call: TRBV20-1

cdr3_aa: ATSWGGRINTDTQY
cdr3_length: 14
j_call: TRBJ2-3
v_call: TRBV24-1

cdr3_aa: ASRPSTADYGYT
cdr3_length: 12
j_call: TRBJ1-2
v_call: TRBV5-1

cdr3_aa: ASSPGTAQETQY
cdr3_length: 12
j_call: TRBJ2-5
v_call: TRBV5-1

cdr3_aa: ASSSSGGGPIGTQY
cdr3_length: 14
j_call: TRBJ2-3
v_call: TRBV11-2

cdr3_aa: ASSLALAGGGADTQY
cdr3_length: 15
j_call: TRBJ2-3
v_call: TRBV5-1

cdr3_aa: ASSFGTENSPLH
cdr3_length: 12
j_call: TRBJ1-6
v_call: TRBV5-1

cdr3_aa: ASSFYGPDNEQF
cdr3_length: 12
j_call: TRBJ2-1
v_call: TRBV5-1

cdr3_aa: ASSPATGAYEQY
cdr3_length: 12
j_call: TRBJ2-7
v_call: TRBV7-6

cdr3_aa: ASSLSRDRGSPLN
cdr3_length: 13
j_call: TRBJ1-6
v_call: TRBV27

cdr3_aa: SAISGALSTDTQY
cdr3_length: 13
j_call: TRBJ2-3
v_call: TRBV29-1

cdr3_aa: SAVTGGGNTEAF
cdr3_length: 12
j_call: TRBJ1-1
v_call: TRBV20-1